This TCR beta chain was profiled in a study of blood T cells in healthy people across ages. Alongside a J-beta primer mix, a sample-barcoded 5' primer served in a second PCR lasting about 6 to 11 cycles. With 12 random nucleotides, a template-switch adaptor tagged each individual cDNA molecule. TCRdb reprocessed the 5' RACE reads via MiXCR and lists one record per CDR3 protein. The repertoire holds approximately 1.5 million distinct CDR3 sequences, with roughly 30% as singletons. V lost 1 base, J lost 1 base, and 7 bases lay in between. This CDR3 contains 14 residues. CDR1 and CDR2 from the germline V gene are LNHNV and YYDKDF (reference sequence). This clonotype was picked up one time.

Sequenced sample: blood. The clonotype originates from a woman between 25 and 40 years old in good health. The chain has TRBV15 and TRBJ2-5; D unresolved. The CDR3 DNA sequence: TGTGCCACCAGCAGAGTACAGACCCAAGAGACCCAGTACTTC. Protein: CATSRVQTQETQYF.